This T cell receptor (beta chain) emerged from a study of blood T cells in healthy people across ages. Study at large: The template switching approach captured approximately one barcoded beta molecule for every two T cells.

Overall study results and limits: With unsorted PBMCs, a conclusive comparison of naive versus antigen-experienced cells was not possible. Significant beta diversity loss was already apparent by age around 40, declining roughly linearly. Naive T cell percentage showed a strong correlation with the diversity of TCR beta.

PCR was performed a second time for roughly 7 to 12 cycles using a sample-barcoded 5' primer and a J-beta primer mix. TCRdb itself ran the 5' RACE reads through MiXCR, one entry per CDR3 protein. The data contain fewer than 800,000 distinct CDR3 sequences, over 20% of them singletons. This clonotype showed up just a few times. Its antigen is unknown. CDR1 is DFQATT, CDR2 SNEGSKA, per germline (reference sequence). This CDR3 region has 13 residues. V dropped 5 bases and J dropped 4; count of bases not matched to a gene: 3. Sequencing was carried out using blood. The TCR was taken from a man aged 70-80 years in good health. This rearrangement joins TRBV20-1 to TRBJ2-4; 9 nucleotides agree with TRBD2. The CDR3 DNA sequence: TGCAGTGCTCGGCTAGCGGGAAAAAACATTCAGTACTTC. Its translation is CSARLAGKNIQYF.